One T cell receptor beta chain is described in this entry. The data belong to a study of blood T cell repertoires in COVID-19. After removal of 3 bases from V and 7 bases from J, the junction contained 15 bases not matched to a gene. The CDR3 has 18 amino acids. Germline lookup yields CDR1 KGHSH and CDR2 LQKENI. In the study's own analysis: Estimation of nucleated cell counts was performed using reference gene primer amplification. This table comes from immunoSEQ multiplex PCR, and its TCRdb copy is limited to in-frame clones, with some not included. V and J calls and clone size come straight from that table; D and trimming were deduced from the DNA. This table has fewer than 300,000 clones, 75% to 95% appearing once. Participant-reported clinical history was the basis for cohort assignment.

Sample: PBMCs or T cells enriched from blood (not recorded which). The chain uses TRBV18 and TRBJ2-1; 10 bases align to TRBD2. The TCR was taken from a woman in her twenties or thirties who had recovered from COVID-19. The CDR3 is CASSPTPPQASGRNEQFF. The CDR3 DNA reads TGTGCCAGCTCACCGACTCCCCCCCAGGCTAGCGGGAGAAATGAGCAGTTCTTC.